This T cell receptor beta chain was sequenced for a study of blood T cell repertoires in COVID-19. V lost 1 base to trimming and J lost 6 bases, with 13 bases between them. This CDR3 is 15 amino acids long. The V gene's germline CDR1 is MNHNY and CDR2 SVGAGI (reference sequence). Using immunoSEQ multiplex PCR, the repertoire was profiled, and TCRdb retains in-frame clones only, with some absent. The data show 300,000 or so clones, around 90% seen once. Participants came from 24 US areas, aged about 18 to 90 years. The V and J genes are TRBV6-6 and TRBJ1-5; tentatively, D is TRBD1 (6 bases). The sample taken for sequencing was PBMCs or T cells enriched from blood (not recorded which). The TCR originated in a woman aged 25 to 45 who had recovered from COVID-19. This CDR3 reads CASSYFIQGGQPQHF. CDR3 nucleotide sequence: TGTGCCAGCAGTTACTTTATACAGGGCGGTCAGCCCCAGCATTTT.